A single TCR beta chain is shown here with its context. The data belong to a study of blood T cell repertoires in COVID-19. Study-wide background: Donors in the United States, Italy and Spain gave samples during acute or convalescent COVID-19. The cDNA or gDNA used as material had been derived from T cells, B-cell-depleted T cells, or PBMCs.

In the source study's methods: Nucleated cell counts were estimated from reference gene primer amplification. Assay: immunoSEQ multiplex PCR; the TCRdb copy retains only in-frame clones and omits some. The V and J calls and clone size were taken over from that table, and D and trimming were inferred from the DNA. Of about 270,000 clones detected, 65% to 85% appear once; the ten largest clones hold approximately 6%. The sample consisted of peripheral blood. This receptor was identified in a man older than 75 with acute or convalescent COVID-19.

The CDR3 coding sequence is TGTGCCAGCAGCTCCGACTACCCTAGACTATCCTACGAGCAGTACTTC. Protein: CASSSDYPRLSYEQYF. V is TRBV7-7 and J is TRBJ2-7, with a tentative D call TRBD2 (5 bases). The CDR3 sequence is 16 residues long. The germline CDR1 and CDR2 sequences are SSHAT and FNYEAQ (reference sequence). Trimming left V 4 bases short and J 1 base short, with 17 bases between.